These T cell receptor beta chains were read from a single sample in a study of esophageal squamous cell carcinoma under preoperative chemotherapy. Via MiXCR, TCRdb re-called the PCR reads, giving one row per CDR3 protein. The table lists over 13,000 distinct CDR3 sequences, 60% of them singletons. Specimen collection occurred from a patient given preoperative chemotherapy. Every receptor here comes from a human donor with esophageal squamous cell carcinoma. The donor label of this sample is uncertain. CDR3s include the opening cysteine and the closing phenylalanine or tryptophan. A D gene is named only where the DNA matches it firmly. Size values are once, few and many counts, or a class for expanded clones, and some rows have none.

J gene,D gene,clone size,V gene,CDR3 DNA,CDR3 protein
TRBJ2-3,.,.,TRBV6-1,TGTGCCAGCAGGGGCAACGGGGGCGGCGAGGAAGAGACCCAGTACTTT,CASRGNGGGEEETQYF
TRBJ2-4,.,once,TRBV6-1,TGTGCCAGCAGTGACAGGGGAGGGGCGAGAAACATTCAGTACTTC,CASSDRGGARNIQYF
TRBJ2-5,.,.,TRBV10-3,TGTGCGGGGCCGGGGGGCCGCGACCCAGAGACCCAGTACTTC,CAGPGGRDPETQYF
TRBJ2-7,TRBD2,.,TRBV7-2,TGTGCCACCTCACTAGCGGGAACCTACGAGCAGTACTTC,CATSLAGTYEQYF
TRBJ2-3,TRBD2,many,TRBV6-5,TGTGCCAGCAGTTATGCTAGCGGGGGGGCTGGGCAAGATACGCAGTATTTT,CASSYASGGAGQDTQYF
TRBJ2-3,TRBD1,.,TRBV6-1,TGTGCTTGCAGTCGCAACCAGGGGGACGGGGCAGATACGCAGTACTTT,CACSRNQGDGADTQYF
TRBJ2-4,.,.,TRBV6-1,TGTGCCAGCAGCGACGCGGTGCTGGGACCCACAAACACTCAGTACTTT,CASSDAVLGPTNTQYF
TRBJ2-5,.,.,TRBV10-3,TGTGCCGGGGGCCTAGCCCCAGAGACGCAGTATTTC,CAGGLAPETQYF
TRBJ2-1,.,large,TRBV6-1,TGTGCCAGCAGGAAGGGACTCTCCTCCTACAATGAGCAGTTCTTC,CASRKGLSSYNEQFF
TRBJ2-7,TRBD2,many,TRBV12-3/TRBV12-4,TGTGCCAGCAGCCGGACTAGCGGGAGCTACGAGCAGTACTTC,CASSRTSGSYEQYF
TRBJ2-5,TRBD2,.,TRBV20-1,TGCAGTGCTAGAGATTTGGGAGCGGGGGACCAAGAGACCCAGTACTTC,CSARDLGAGDQETQYF
TRBJ2-5,TRBD2,.,TRBV7-2,TGTGCCAGCAGCTTAGAGCCTCTCATACAACTAGCGGGCTTTGAGCAGTACTTC,CASSLEPLIQLAGFEQYF
TRBJ2-1,TRBD1,many,TRBV6-4,TGTGCCAGCAGTGACGCGCGGACAGGGGGGAATGAGCAGTTCTTC,CASSDARTGGNEQFF
TRBJ2-5,TRBD2,.,TRBV6-4,TGTGCCAGCAGCCCAACTAGCGGGGGAGGGGAGACCCAGTACTTC,CASSPTSGGGETQYF
TRBJ2-3,.,.,TRBV6-4,TGTGCCAGCAGTGACGAGGGCCCAGATACGCAGTATTTT,CASSDEGPDTQYF
TRBJ2-4,.,.,TRBV11-3,TGTGCCAGCAGGGGAGGGGGGCAAGAGACGCAGTACTTC,CASRGGGQETQYF
TRBJ2-3,.,.,TRBV6-1,TGTGCCAGCAGTGGCAAGGGGGGGGGCGGGGAAGATACGCAGTATTTC,CASSGKGGGGEDTQYF
TRBJ2-3,TRBD2,few,TRBV6-1,TGTGCCAGCGGGGGGAACGGGGGGGACGGGGCAGATACGCAGTATTTC,CASGGNGGDGADTQYF
TRBJ2-3,TRBD2,.,TRBV6-5,TGTGCCAGCAGTTCCGCGGGAGGAGTGGGGGGAGTCACAGAGACGCAGTATTTC,CASSSAGGVGGVTETQYF
TRBJ2-5,TRBD2,.,TRBV12-3/TRBV12-4,TGTGCCAGCGGGGCGCACTGGGGGGGAGGCCAAGAGACGCAGTATTTC,CASGAHWGGGQETQYF
TRBJ2-5,TRBD2,once,TRBV6-1,TGTGCCAGCAGTGAAGCGGGCGGGGGGGGCCGGGACCAAGAGACGCAGTACTTC,CASSEAGGGGRDQETQYF
TRBJ2-3,TRBD1,medium-sized,TRBV7-2,TGTGCCAGCAGCCCGGGACAGGGAGATGCGCAGTATTTT,CASSPGQGDAQYF
TRBJ2-2,TRBD1,few,TRBV12-3/TRBV12-4,TGTGCCAGCAGCCGACCCCAGGGGGCTTGGAACACCGGGGAGCTGTTTTTT,CASSRPQGAWNTGELFF
TRBJ2-4,.,once,TRBV7-2,TGTGCGGGCAGCTGGGGCAGGGACGGAGACACTCAGTACTTC,CAGSWGRDGDTQYF
TRBJ2-2,TRBD1,few,TRBV12-3/TRBV12-4,TGTGCGAACAGGGGCGAGCAGTTCTTT,CANRGEQFF
TRBJ2-1,TRBD1,.,TRBV4-1,TGCGCCAGCAGCCAACCCCGGGACAGGGCTTACAATGAGCAGTTCTTC,CASSQPRDRAYNEQFF
TRBJ2-3,TRBD2,.,TRBV6-1,TGTGCCAGCAGTGGCATCGGGGGGGGGAGAGGCACAAACACGCAGTATTTC,CASSGIGGGRGTNTQYF
TRBJ2-1,.,medium-sized,TRBV6-5,TGTGCCAGCAGTTACTCTCCTGACAGTGAGTCCCACACAAGTGAGCAGTTCTTC,CASSYSPDSESHTSEQFF
TRBJ2-1,.,many,TRBV6-5,TGTGCCAGCAGTTACGCCTCGCAGGGCAAGAATGAGCAGTTCTTC,CASSYASQGKNEQFF
TRBJ2-3,TRBD2,few,TRBV6-1,TGTGCCAGCACCAGACTAGCGGGAATGGTCACAGATACGCAGTATTTT,CASTRLAGMVTDTQYF
TRBJ2-4,.,.,TRBV6-1,TGTGGCAGCGCGGGGCGGGGAGCCAAAAACATGCAGTATTTC,CGSAGRGAKNMQYF
TRBJ2-5,.,.,TRBV6-1,TGTGCCAGGGGGGACGGGGCCGGTGACCAAGAGACGCAGTACTTT,CARGDGAGDQETQYF
TRBJ2-3,.,once,TRBV7-6,TGTGCCAGCACCGTAGATGGGAGCTTCACAGATACGCAGTATTTT,CASTVDGSFTDTQYF
TRBJ2-3,.,.,TRBV11-2,TGTGGCAGCAGGGGGGTGGGAGGGAAAGGTACGCAGTATTTC,CGSRGVGGKGTQYF
TRBJ2-4,.,.,TRBV6-1,TGTGCCAGCGGCTCGGGGCTGGGCGACACAGATATTCAGTATTTC,CASGSGLGDTDIQYF
TRBJ2-1,.,.,TRBV6-1,TGTGCCAGCGCGGGCCGGGGGGCCAAAAATATTCAGTATTTC,CASAGRGAKNIQYF
TRBJ2-3,.,.,TRBV6-1,TGTGCCAGGGGTCTCCAGGGTGTGTGCACAGATACGCAGTATTTT,CARGLQGVCTDTQYF
TRBJ2-3,.,.,TRBV6-1,TGTGCCAGCAGCCAGGGACTGAGCACCGAGACGCAGTATTTT,CASSQGLSTETQYF
TRBJ2-1,TRBD2,few,TRBV3-1,TGTGCCAGCAGCCAATACCAGCGGGGACGTCTCGGGAATGAGCAGTTCTTC,CASSQYQRGRLGNEQFF
TRBJ2-5,.,.,TRBV9,TGTGCCAGCAGCGTAGGGAGGGGCCCCCCACAAGAGACCCAGTACTTC,CASSVGRGPPQETQYF
TRBJ2-1,.,many,TRBV6-1,TGTGCCAGCAGTGAAATAACCGCATGGGAGTTCTTC,CASSEITAWEFF
TRBJ2-1,.,.,TRBV7-2,TGTGCCAGCAGCTTAGCTAGGCCGGGACCCCAAGGGGGTGAGCAGTTCTTC,CASSLARPGPQGGEQFF
TRBJ2-1,TRBD2,.,TRBV6-5,TGTGCCAGCAGTACTAGCGGGAGAAACAATGAGCAGTTCTTC,CASSTSGRNNEQFF
TRBJ2-7,.,.,TRBV6-1,TGTGCCAGCAGTGAAATGGGACAAGGGACTATCTTTCCCGGGCAGTACTTC,CASSEMGQGTIFPGQYF
TRBJ2-3,.,once,TRBV10-3,TGTGCGGGCCTGGGGGGCTGCGACCAGGAGACGCAGTATTTT,CAGLGGCDQETQYF
TRBJ2-3,.,.,TRBV10-1,TGCGCCAGGGGGGAGGGGGGCGGAGGCAAAGATACGCAGTATTTT,CARGEGGGGKDTQYF
TRBJ1-2,.,.,TRBV6-1,TGTGCCAGCGTAGCAGTTCAGGGGAGGCATGGCTACACCTTC,CASVAVQGRHGYTF